This T cell receptor (beta chain) was recovered during a study of blood T cell repertoires in COVID-19. For the study at large: Donors in the United States, Italy and Spain gave samples during acute or convalescent COVID-19. PBMCs, B-cell-depleted T cells, or T cells provided the cDNA or gDNA that made up the material.

Sequencing used immunoSEQ multiplex PCR; TCRdb keeps in-frame clones, though not all of them. The sample comprises some 250,000 clones, 84% of which are singletons, and 4.2% rests with the top ten. The CDR3 has 14 amino acids. In germline, CDR1 is LGHNA, CDR2 YNFKEQ. V was shortened by 2 bases and J by 5 bases, with 12 bases between the two germline ends. Sequenced: peripheral blood. The clonotype originates from a man in his sixties with acute or convalescent COVID-19. The rearrangement uses TRBV4-2 and TRBJ1-1, with a weak D call TRBD1 (6 bases). CDR3: CASSQKQGGTEAFF. DNA for the CDR3: TGTGCCAGCAGCCAAAAACAGGGTGGAACTGAAGCTTTCTTT.